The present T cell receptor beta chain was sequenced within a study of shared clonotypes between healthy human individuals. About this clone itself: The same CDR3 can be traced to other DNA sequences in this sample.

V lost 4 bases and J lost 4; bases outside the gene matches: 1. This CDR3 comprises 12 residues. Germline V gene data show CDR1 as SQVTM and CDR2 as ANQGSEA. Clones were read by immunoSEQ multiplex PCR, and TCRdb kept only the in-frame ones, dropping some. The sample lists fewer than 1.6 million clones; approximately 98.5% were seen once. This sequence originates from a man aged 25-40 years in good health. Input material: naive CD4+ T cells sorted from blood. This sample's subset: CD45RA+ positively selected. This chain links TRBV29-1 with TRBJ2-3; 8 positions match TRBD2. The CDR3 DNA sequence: TGCAGCGTTGTCGGGGGGGCAGATACGCAGTATTTT. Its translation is CSVVGGADTQYF.